This T cell receptor (beta chain) was captured in a study of cytomegalovirus exposure and HLA in healthy donors. Study-level information: Within the Caucasian-associated ancestry cluster were more than 75% of the 350 to 400 genotyped donors.

Researchers ran the PCR with 60 Vbeta and 13 Jbeta primers. Using immunoSEQ multiplex PCR, the repertoire was profiled, and TCRdb retains in-frame clones only, with some absent. The sample has about 160,000 clones, approximately 81% seen once. Findings and caveats of the study: Analysis was carried out at a later point, and it linked a missense DCLRE1C variant to TCR beta V- and J-gene trimming. A later analysis appeared to link common viral pathogens to several of the most significant clusters.

J lost 1 base, V lost 4 bases, and 4 bases had no gene match. Looked up from germline, CDR1 is MGHRA and CDR2 is YSYEKL. The CDR3 totals 15 residues. The sample holds one count of this clone. Its antigen is not known. The receptor comes from a male donor in good health and CMV-seronegative. This chain connects TRBV4-1 to TRBJ2-1; 7 bases line up with TRBD2. Sequencing was performed on PBMCs. CDR3 in DNA: TGCGCCAGCAGCCGAGGGCGGGGGTCCTACAATGAGCAGTTCTTC. Translated: CASSRGRGSYNEQFF.